The following is a T cell receptor (beta chain) sequence with its context. V gave up 2 bases and J gave up 7 bases, with 14 bases separating them. CDR1 and CDR2 from the germline V gene are SGHAT and FQDESV (reference sequence). This CDR3 has 14 amino acids. These data originate in a study of cytomegalovirus exposure and HLA in healthy donors. Vbeta (60) and Jbeta (13) primers were used in the PCR. The repertoire was sequenced with immunoSEQ multiplex PCR; TCRdb's copy has only in-frame clones and lacks some. This table holds around 130,000 clones, about 8.5% found once. The chain combines TRBV11-1 with TRBJ1-2, with TRBD1 as a possible D gene (5 bases). This clonotype was obtained from a man between 35 and 55 years old in good health and CMV-seronegative. Material for sequencing was PBMCs. The CDR3 coding sequence is TGTGCCAGCAGCTTATTGGGGCAGGCAGGTGGCTACACCTTC. Amino acids: CASSLLGQAGGYTF.